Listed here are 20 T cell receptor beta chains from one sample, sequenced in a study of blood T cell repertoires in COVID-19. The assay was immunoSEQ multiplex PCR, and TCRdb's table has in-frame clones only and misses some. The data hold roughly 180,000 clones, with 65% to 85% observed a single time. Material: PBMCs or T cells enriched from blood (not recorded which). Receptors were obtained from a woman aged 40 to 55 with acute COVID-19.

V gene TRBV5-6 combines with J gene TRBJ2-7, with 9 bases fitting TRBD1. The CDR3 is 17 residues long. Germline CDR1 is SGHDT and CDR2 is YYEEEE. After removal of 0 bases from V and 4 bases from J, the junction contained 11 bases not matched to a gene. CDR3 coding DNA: TGTGCCAGCAGCTTGGGGCCCGTGGACAGGGGAGGGTACGAGCAGTACTTC. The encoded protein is CASSLGPVDRGGYEQYF.

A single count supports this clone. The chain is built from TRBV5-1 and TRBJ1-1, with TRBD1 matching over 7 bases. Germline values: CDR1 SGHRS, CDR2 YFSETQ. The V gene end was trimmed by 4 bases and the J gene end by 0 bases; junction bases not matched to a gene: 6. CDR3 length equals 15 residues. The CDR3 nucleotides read TGCGCCAGCAGCCGTACAGGGGCCATGAACACTGAAGCTTTCTTT. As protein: CASSRTGAMNTEAFF. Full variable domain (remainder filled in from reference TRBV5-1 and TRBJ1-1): KAGVTQTPRYLIKTRGQQVTLSCSPISGHRSVSWYQQTPGQGLQFLFEYFSETQRNKGNFPGRFSGRQFSNSRSEMNVSTLELGDSALYLCASSRTGAMNTEAFFGQGTRLTVV.

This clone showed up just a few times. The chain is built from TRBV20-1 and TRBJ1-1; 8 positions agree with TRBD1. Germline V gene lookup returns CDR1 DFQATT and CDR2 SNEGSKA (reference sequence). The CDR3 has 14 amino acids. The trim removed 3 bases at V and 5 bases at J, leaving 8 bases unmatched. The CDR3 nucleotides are TGCAGTGCTAGTCTCTGGACAGGGACGACTGAAGCTTTCTTT. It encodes CSASLWTGTTEAFF.

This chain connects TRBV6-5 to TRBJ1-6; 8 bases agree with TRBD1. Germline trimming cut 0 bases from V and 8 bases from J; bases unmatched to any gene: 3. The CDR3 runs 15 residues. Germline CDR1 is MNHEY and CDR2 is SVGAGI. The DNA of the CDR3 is TGTGCCAGCAGTTACTCCTCAGGGGGCGATTCACCCCTCCACTTT. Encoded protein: CASSYSSGGDSPLHF.

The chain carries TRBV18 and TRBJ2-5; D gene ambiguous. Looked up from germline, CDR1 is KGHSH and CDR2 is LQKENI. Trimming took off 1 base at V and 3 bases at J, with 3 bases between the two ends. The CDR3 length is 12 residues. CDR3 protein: CASSPLKETQYF. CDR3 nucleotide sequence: TGTGCCAGCTCACCACTCAAAGAGACCCAGTACTTC. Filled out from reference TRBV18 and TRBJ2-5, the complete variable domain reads NAGVMQNPRHLVRRRGQEARLRCSPMKGHSHVYWYRQLPEEGLKFMVYLQKENIIDESGMPKERFSAEFPKEGPSILRIQQVVRGDSAAYFCASSPLKETQYFGPGTRLLVL.

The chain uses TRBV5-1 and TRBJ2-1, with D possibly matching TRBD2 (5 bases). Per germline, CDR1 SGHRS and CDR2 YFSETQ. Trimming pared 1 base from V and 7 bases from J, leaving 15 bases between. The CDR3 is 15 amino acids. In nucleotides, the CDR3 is TGCGCCAGCAGCTTGATGGGCTATGGGGAGAATGAGCAGTTCTTC. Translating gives CASSLMGYGENEQFF.

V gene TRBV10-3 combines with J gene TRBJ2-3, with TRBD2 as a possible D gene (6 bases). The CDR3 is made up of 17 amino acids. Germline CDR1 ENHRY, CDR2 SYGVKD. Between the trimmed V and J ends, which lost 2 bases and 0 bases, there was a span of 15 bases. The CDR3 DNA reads TGTGCCATCAGTGAGCCACCGGGACTCGCCAGCACAGATACGCAGTATTTT. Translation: CAISEPPGLASTDTQYF.

The CDR3, as DNA: TGTGCCAGCAGCCCCCGGGGATGGTACACTGAAGCTTTCTTT. It is translated as CASSPRGWYTEAFF. The chain joins TRBV6-2 or TRBV6-3 to TRBJ1-1, with D uncertain. The CDR3 extends over 14 amino acids. Germline V gene sequence: CDR1 MNHEY, CDR2 SVGEGT. Trimming removed 6 bases from V and 3 bases from J, with 14 bases in between.

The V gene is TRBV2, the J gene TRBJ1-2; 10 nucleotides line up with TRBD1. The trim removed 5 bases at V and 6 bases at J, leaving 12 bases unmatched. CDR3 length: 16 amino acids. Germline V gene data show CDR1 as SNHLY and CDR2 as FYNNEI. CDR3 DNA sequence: TGTGCCAGCAGTCCACGCTCCCGGGACAGGGGTAATGGCTACACCTTC. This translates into CASSPRSRDRGNGYTF.

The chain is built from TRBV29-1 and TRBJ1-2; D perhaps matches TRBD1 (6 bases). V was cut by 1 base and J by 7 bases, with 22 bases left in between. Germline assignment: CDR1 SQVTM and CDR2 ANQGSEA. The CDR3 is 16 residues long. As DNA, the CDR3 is TGCAGCGTTGAAGGTTCGCTGGGGGCGCAGGACCTTGGCTACACCTTC. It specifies CSVEGSLGAQDLGYTF.

The CDR3 coding sequence is TGTGCCAGCAGTCTACAGGGTTCCCAAGAGACCCAGTACTTC. It yields the protein CASSLQGSQETQYF. J is TRBJ2-5 and V is TRBV27, with D possibly being TRBD1 (6 bases). V lost 5 bases to trimming and J lost 1 base, with 11 bases between them. Germline V gene lookup returns CDR1 MNHEY and CDR2 SMNVEV (reference sequence). This CDR3 has 14 residues.

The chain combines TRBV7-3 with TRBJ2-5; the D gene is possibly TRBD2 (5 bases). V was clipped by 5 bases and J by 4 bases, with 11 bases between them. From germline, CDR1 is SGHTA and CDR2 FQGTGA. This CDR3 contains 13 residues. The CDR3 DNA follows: TGTGCCAGCAGCCGCGGACTGTTAGAGACCCAGTACTTC. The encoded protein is CASSRGLLETQYF. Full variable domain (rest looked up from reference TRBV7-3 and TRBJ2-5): GAGVSQTPSNKVTEKGKYVELRCDPISGHTALYWYRQSLGQGPEFLIYFQGTGAADDSGLPNDRFFAVRPEGSVSTLKIQRTERGDSAVYLCASSRGLLETQYFGPGTRLLVL.

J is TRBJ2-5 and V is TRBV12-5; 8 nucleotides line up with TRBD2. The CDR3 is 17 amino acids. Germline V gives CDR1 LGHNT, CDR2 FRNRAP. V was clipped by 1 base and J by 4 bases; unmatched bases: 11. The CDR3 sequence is CASGLGAGAEGGETQYF. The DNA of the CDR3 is TGTGCTAGTGGTTTGGGAGCGGGGGCGGAGGGGGGAGAGACCCAGTACTTC.

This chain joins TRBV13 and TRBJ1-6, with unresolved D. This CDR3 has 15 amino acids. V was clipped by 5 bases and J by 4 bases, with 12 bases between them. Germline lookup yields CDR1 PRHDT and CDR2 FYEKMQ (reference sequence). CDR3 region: CASSPSPGYNSPLHF. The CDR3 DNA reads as TGTGCCAGCAGCCCCTCCCCGGGGTATAATTCACCCCTCCACTTT.

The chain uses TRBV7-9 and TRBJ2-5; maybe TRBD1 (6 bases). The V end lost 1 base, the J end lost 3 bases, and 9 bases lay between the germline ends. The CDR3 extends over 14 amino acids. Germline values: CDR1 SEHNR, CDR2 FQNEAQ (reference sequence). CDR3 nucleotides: TGTGCCAGCAGCTTAGGGGGGCTCAAAGAGACCCAGTACTTC. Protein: CASSLGGLKETQYF.

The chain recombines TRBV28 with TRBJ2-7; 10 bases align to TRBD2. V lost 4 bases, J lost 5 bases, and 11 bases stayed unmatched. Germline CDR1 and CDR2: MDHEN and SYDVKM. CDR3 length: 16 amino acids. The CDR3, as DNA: TGTGCCAGCAGTTACCTCCTCGGGACTAGCGATGACGAGCAGTACTTC. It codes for CASSYLLGTSDDEQYF.

This chain's CDR3 is CASSLRQGSNYGYTF. The CDR3 bases are TGTGCCAGCAGCTTAAGACAGGGGTCTAACTATGGCTACACCTTC. V usage is TRBV5-5 and J usage is TRBJ1-2, with TRBD1 matching 8 bases. V was pared by 2 bases and J by 0 bases, with 3 bases of the junction left unmatched. The CDR3 length is 15 residues. The germline V gene encodes CDR1 SGHKS and CDR2 YYEKEE (reference sequence). Supplemented by reference TRBV5-5 and TRBJ1-2, the full variable domain reads DAGVTQSPTHLIKTRGQQVTLRCSPISGHKSVSWYQQVLGQGPQFIFQYYEKEERGRGNFPDRFSARQFPNYSSELNVNALLLGDSALYLCASSLRQGSNYGYTFGSGTRLTVV.

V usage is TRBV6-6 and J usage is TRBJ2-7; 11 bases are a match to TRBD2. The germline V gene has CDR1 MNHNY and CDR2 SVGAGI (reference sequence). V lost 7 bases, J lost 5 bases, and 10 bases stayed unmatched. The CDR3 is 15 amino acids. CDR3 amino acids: CASIGVAGGPDEQYF. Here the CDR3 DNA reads TGTGCCAGCATCGGGGTAGCGGGAGGGCCCGACGAGCAGTACTTC.

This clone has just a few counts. As DNA, the CDR3 is TGCGCCAGCAGCCTTAGACAGGGGAAGGGAGGAGGCTACACCTTC. This translates into CASSLRQGKGGGYTF. The V call is TRBV4-1, the J call TRBJ1-2, with 8 positions matching TRBD1. Unmatched junction bases numbered 12, after V lost 4 bases and J lost 8 bases. This CDR3 contains 15 residues. Germline V gene sequence: CDR1 MGHRA, CDR2 YSYEKL.

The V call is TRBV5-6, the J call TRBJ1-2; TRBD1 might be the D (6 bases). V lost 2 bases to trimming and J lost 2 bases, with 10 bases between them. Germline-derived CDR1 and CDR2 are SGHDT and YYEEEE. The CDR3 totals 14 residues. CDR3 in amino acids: CASSFRTANYGYTF. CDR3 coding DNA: TGTGCCAGCAGCTTTAGGACAGCCAACTATGGCTACACCTTC.